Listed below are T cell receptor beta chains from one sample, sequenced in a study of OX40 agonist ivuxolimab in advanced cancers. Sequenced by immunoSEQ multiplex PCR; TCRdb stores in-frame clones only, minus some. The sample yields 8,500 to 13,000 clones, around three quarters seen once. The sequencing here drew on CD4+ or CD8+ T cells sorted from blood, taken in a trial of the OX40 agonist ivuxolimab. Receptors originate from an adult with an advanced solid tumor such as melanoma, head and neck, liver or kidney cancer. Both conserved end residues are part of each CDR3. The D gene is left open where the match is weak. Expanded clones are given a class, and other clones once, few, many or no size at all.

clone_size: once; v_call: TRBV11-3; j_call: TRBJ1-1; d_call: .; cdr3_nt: TGTGCCAGCAGCTTGGCAGGGAACACTGAAGCTTTCTTT; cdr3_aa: CASSLAGNTEAFF
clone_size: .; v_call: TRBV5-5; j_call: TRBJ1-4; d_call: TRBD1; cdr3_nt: TGTGCCAGCAGCTACGACAGGGGGGGTGAAAAACTGTTTTTT; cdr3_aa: CASSYDRGGEKLFF
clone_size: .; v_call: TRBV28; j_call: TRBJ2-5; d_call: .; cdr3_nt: TGTGCCAGCAGCCCGAATGGAGAGACCCAGTACTTC; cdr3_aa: CASSPNGETQYF
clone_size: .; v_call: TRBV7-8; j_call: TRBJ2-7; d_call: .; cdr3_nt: TGTGCCAGCAGCTCGACCCCAAACCCCTACGAGCAGTACTTC; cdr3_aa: CASSSTPNPYEQYF
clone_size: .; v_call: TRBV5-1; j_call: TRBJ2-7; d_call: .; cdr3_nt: TGCGCCAGCAGCCTAGGCTACGAGCAGTACTTC; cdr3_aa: CASSLGYEQYF
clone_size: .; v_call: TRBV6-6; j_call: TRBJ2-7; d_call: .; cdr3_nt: TGTGCCAGCAGTCAGGACAGCTACGAGCAGTACTTC; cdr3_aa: CASSQDSYEQYF
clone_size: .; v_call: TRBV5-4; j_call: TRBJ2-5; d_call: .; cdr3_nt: TGTGCCAGCAGCTTCCGACTAGGTGGAGAGACCCAGTACTTC; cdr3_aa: CASSFRLGGETQYF
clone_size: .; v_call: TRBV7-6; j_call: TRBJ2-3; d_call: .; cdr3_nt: TGTGCCAGCAGCCTTGACATGGCCCGCACAGATACGCAGTATTTT; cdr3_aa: CASSLDMARTDTQYF
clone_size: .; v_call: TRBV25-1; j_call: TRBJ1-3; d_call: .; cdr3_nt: TGTGCCAGCAGCGACTATCTCGGAAACACCATATATTTT; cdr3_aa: CASSDYLGNTIYF
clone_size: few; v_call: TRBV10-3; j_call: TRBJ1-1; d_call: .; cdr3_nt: TGTGCCATCAGTGAGTCGTTCCGGGGCCACTTGAACACTGAAGCTTTCTTT; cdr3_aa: CAISESFRGHLNTEAFF
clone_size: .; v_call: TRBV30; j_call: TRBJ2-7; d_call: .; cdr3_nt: TGTGCCTGGACTCACGGGGGCAGATACTCCTACGAGCAGTACTTC; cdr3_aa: CAWTHGGRYSYEQYF
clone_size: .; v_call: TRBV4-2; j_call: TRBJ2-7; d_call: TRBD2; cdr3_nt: TGTGCCAGCAGCCAAGATGTAGCGGGAGGGCCCGGGTACGAGCAGTACTTC; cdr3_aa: CASSQDVAGGPGYEQYF
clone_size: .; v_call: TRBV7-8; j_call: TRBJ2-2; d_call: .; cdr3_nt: TGTGCCAGCATTGATAACACCGGGGAGCTGTTTTTT; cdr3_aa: CASIDNTGELFF
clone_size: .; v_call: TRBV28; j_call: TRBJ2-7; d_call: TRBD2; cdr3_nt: TGTGCCAGCAGTTCCGTACCGGGACTAGCGGGAGGGCCCTACGAGCAGTACTTC; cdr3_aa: CASSSVPGLAGGPYEQYF
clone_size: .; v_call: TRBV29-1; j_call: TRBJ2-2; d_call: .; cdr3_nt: TGCAGCGTTCTTTTGGGGAACACCGGGGAGCTGTTTTTT; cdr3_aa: CSVLLGNTGELFF
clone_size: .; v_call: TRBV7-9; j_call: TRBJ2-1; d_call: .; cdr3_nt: TGTGCCAGCAGCTTGGGAGGGGGTATCAATGAGCAGTTCTTC; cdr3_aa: CASSLGGGINEQFF
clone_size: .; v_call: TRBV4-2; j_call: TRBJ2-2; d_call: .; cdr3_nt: TGTGCCAGCAGTTCACCGTCGGCGGGATTGAACACCGGGGAGCTGTTTTTT; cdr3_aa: CASSSPSAGLNTGELFF
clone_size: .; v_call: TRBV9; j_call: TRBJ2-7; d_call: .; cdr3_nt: TGTGCCAGCAGCGTAGCGGCGTCCGTAGCCTACGAGCAGTACTTC; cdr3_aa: CASSVAASVAYEQYF
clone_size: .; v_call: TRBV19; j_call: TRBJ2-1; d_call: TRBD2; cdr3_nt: TGTGCCAGTACTGTTGGGACTAGCGGGGCCAATGAGCAGTTCTTC; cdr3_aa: CASTVGTSGANEQFF
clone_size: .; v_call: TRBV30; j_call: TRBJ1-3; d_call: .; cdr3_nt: TGTGCCTGGAGTGGTGGAAACACCATATATTTT; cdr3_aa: CAWSGGNTIYF
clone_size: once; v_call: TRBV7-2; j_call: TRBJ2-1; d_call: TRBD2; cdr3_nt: TGTGCCAGCAGCTTCCGAGGGAGGGATGAGCAGTTCTTC; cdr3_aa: CASSFRGRDEQFF
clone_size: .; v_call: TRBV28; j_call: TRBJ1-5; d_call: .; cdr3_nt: TGTGCCAGCAGGGATCCTCTCAACAGATTCAATCAGCCCCAGCATTTT; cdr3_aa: CASRDPLNRFNQPQHF
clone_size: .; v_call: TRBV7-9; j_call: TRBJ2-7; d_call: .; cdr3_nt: TGTGCCAGCAGCTCTCTTAGCGAAACCTACGAGCAGTACTTC; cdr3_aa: CASSSLSETYEQYF
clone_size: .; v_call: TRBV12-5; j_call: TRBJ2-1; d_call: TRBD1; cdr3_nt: TGTGCTAGTGCCTATAGACAGGGGGCGAATAATGAGCAGTTCTTC; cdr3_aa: CASAYRQGANNEQFF
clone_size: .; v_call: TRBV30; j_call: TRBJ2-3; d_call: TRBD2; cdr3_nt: TGTGCCTTTTCCCGGACTAGCGGGACAGATACGCAGTATTTT; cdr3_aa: CAFSRTSGTDTQYF
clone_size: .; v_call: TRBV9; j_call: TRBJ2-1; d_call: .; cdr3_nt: TGTGCCAGCACGGGGGCGGCTAGCGGCTACAATGAGCAGTTCTTC; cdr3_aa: CASTGAASGYNEQFF
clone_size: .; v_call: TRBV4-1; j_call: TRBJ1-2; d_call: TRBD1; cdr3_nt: TGCGCCAGCAGCCTACCGGGACAGGGATTGGATGGCTACACCTTC; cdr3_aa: CASSLPGQGLDGYTF
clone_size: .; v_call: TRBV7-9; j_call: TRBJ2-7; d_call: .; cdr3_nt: TGTGCCAGCAGCGTGGACGGATACGAGCAGTACTTC; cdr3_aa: CASSVDGYEQYF
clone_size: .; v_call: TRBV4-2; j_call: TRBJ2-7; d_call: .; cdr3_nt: TGTGCCAGCAGCCAAGAATGGTCCTCCTACGAGCAGTACTTC; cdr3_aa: CASSQEWSSYEQYF
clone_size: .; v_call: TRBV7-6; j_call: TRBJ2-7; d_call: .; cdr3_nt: TGTGCCAGCAGCCTTAGTCTGGATTCCTACGAGCAGTACTTC; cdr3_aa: CASSLSLDSYEQYF
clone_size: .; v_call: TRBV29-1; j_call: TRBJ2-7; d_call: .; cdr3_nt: TGCAGCGTTGAAGGATTGGGCGAGCAGTACTTC; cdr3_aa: CSVEGLGEQYF
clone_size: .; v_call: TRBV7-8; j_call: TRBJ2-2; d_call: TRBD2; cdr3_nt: TGTGCCAGCAGCCGGACTAGCGGGAATACCGGGGAGCTGTTTTTT; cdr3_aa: CASSRTSGNTGELFF
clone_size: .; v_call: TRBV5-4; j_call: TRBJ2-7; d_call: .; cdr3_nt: TGTGCCAGCAGCTTGGGGCTAGGGGGGACCTACGAGCAGTACTTC; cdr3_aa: CASSLGLGGTYEQYF
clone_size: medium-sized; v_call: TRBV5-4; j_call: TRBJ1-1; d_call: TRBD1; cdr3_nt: TGTGCCAGCAGCTTGGTTCAGGGGGCGAGGACTGAAGCTTTCTTT; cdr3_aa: CASSLVQGARTEAFF
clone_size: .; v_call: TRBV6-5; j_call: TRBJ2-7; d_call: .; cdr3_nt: TGTGCCAGCAGTTACGGGAGCGACTACGAGCAGTACTTC; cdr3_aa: CASSYGSDYEQYF